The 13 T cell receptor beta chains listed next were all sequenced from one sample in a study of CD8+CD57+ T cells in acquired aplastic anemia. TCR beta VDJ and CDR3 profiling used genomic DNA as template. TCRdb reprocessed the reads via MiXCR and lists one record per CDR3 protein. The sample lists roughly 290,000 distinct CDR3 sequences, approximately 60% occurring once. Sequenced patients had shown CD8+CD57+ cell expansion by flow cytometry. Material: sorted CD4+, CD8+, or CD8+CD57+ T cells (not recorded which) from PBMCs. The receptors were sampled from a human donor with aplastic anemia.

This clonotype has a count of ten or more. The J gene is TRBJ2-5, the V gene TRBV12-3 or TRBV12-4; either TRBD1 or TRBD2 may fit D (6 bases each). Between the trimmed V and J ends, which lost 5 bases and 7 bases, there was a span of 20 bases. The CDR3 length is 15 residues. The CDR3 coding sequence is TGTGCCAGCAGTGAGACCGGGGGCTACGGAGTGACCCAGTACTTC. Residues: CASSETGGYGVTQYF.

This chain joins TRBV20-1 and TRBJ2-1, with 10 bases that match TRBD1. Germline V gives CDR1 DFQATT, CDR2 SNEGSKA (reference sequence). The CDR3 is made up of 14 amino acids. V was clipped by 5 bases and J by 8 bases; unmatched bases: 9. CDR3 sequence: CSADGTGAWDEQFF. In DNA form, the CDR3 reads TGCAGTGCTGACGGGACAGGGGCTTGGGATGAGCAGTTCTTC.

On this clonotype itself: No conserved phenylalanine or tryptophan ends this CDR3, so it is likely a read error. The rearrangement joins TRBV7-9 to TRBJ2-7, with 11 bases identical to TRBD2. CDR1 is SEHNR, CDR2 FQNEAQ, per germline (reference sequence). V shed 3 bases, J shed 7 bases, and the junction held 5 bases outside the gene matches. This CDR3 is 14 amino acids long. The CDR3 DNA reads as TGTGCCAGCAGCTTGACTAGCGGGACCAATGAGCAGTACCTC. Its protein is CASSLTSGTNEQYL.

The CDR3 DNA sequence: TGTGCCAGCAGCCTTCACCCGGACGGGACAGGGGACAATGAGCAGTTCTTC. Amino acid sequence: CASSLHPDGTGDNEQFF. This sequence joins TRBV7-9 and TRBJ2-1; 10 nucleotides line up with TRBD1. Unmatched junction bases numbered 12, after V lost 5 bases and J lost 5 bases. Germline V gives CDR1 SEHNR, CDR2 FQNEAQ (reference sequence). The CDR3 spans 17 residues.

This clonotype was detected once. The CDR3 here is CASSLSGQGRNEQFF. CDR3 nucleotide sequence: TGTGCCAGCAGCTTATCGGGACAGGGGCGCAATGAGCAGTTCTTC. The rearrangement links TRBV7-8 to TRBJ2-1, with TRBD1 identical over 10 bases. The V segment lost 2 bases and the J segment 6 bases; nucleotides outside the gene matches: 4. Germline V gives CDR1 SGHVS, CDR2 FQNEAQ. CDR3 length: 15 residues.

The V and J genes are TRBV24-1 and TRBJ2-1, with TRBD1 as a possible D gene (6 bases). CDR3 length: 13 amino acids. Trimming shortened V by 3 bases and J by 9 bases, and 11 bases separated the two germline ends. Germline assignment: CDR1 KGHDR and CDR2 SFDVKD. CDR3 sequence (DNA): TGTGCCACCAGTGATGGGCAGGGGAGTGAGCAGTTCTTC. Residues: CATSDGQGSEQFF.

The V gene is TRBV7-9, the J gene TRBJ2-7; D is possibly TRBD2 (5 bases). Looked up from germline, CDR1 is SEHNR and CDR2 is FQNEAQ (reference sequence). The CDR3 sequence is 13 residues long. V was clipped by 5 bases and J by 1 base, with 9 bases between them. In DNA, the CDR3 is TGTGCCAGCAGCCGCGAGGGATCCTACGAGCAGTACTTC. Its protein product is CASSREGSYEQYF.

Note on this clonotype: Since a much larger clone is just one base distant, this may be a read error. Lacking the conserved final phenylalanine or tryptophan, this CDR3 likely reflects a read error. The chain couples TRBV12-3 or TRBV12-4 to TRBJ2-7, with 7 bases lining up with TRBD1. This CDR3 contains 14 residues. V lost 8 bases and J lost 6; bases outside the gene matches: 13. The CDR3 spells CASSPTGFTVEQYL. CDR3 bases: TGTGCCAGCTCACCGACAGGGTTTACCGTCGAGCAGTACTTA.

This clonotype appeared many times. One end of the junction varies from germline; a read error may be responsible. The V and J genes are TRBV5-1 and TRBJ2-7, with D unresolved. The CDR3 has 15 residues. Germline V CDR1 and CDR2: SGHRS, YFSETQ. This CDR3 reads CASSFQRASSDEQYF. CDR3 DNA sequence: TGCGCCAGCAGCTTCCAGCGAGCCTCCTCCGACGAGCAGTACTTC.

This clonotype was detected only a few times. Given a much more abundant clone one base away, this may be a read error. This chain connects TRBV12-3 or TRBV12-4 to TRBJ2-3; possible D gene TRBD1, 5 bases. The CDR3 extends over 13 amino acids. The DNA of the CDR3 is TGTGCCAGCAGCCGAGACAGACCAGATTCGCAGTATTTT. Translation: CASSRDRPDSQYF.

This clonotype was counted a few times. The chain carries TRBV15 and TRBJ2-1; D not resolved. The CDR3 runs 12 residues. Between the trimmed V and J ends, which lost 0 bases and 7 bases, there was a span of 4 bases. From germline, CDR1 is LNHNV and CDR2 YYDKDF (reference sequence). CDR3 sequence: CATSRDPNEQFF. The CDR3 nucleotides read TGTGCCACCAGCAGAGATCCGAATGAGCAGTTCTTC.

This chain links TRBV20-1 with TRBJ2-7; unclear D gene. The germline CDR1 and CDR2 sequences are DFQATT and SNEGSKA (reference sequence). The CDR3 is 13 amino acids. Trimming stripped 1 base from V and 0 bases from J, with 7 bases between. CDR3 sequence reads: CSARGDTSYEQYF. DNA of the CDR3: TGCAGTGCTAGAGGAGACACCTCCTACGAGCAGTACTTC.

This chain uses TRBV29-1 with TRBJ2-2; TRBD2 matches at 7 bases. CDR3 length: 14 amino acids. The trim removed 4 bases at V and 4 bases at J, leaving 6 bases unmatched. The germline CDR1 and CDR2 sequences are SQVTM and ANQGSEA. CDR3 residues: CSVGGGSGTGELFF. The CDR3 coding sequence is TGCAGCGTTGGCGGCGGGAGCGGCACCGGGGAGCTGTTTTTT.